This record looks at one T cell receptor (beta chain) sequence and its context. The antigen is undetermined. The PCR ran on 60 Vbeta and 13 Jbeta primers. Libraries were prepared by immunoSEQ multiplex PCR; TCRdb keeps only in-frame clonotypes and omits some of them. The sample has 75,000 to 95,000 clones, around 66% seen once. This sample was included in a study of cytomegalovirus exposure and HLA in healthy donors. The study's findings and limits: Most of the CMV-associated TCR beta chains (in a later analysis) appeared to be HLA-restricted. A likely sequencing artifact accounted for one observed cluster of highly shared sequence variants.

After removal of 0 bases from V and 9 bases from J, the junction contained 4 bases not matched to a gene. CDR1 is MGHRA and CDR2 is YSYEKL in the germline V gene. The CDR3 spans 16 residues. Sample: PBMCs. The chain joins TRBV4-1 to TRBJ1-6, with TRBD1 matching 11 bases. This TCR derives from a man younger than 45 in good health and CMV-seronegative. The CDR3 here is CASSQDWDRGFSPLHF. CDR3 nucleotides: TGCGCCAGCAGCCAAGATTGGGACAGGGGGTTTTCACCCCTCCACTTT.